Shown below are 21 T cell receptor beta chains from a single sample sequenced in a study of B cell selection in AIRE deficiency. The regulatory T cell sort gate was CD4+CD25hiCD127low/negative. TCRdb keeps only in-frame clones here, not all; method: immunoSEQ multiplex PCR. Of tens of thousands of clones in the sample, about nine tenths were seen once. What was sequenced was CD4+CD25+ Tregs sorted from PBMCs. The receptors here all came from a human donor in good health.

The V gene is TRBV29-1, the J gene TRBJ2-3; TRBD1 matches at 7 bases. After removal of 3 bases from V and 1 base from J, the junction contained 7 bases not matched to a gene. The CDR3 loop spans 15 amino acids. Germline V lookup: CDR1 SQVTM, CDR2 ANQGSEA. The CDR3 protein is CSVDVPGGGTDTQYF. For the CDR3, the DNA is TGCAGCGTTGATGTCCCAGGGGGTGGCACAGATACGCAGTATTTT.

The rearrangement uses TRBV6-5 and TRBJ1-2; D not resolved. The CDR3 is 14 amino acids. V was clipped by 0 bases and J by 3 bases, with 8 bases between them. Germline CDR1 is MNHEY and CDR2 is SVGAGI. The CDR3 sequence is CASSYSSSYYGYTF. The CDR3 DNA follows: TGTGCCAGCAGTTACTCGAGCAGCTACTATGGCTACACCTTC.

DNA for the CDR3: TGTGCCAGCAGTTATTGGGGCCTGGACTATGGCTACACCTTC. It yields the protein CASSYWGLDYGYTF. This chain joins TRBV6-5 and TRBJ1-2, with D possibly TRBD1 on 5 matching bases. V was pared by 3 bases and J by 3 bases, with 11 bases between. The germline V gene has CDR1 MNHEY and CDR2 SVGAGI. CDR3 length: 14 residues.

This clone was detected a few times. The rearrangement joins TRBV9 to TRBJ2-1; 14 bases fit TRBD2. Germline-derived CDR1 and CDR2 are SGDLS and YYNGEE. The CDR3 loop spans 18 amino acids. V lost 4 bases, J lost 3 bases, and 9 bases stayed unmatched. CDR3 region: CASSPAGTSGRSYNEQFF. As DNA, the CDR3 is TGTGCCAGCAGCCCTGCCGGGACTAGCGGGAGAAGCTACAATGAGCAGTTCTTC.

The V call is TRBV19, the J call TRBJ2-7; 8 nucleotides match TRBD2. V was pared by 3 bases and J by 2 bases, with 6 bases of the junction left unmatched. The CDR3 consists of 15 residues. Germline V gives CDR1 LNHDA, CDR2 SQIVND (reference sequence). CDR3 sequence (DNA): TGTGCCAGTAGTATCCGAGCGGGAGTAGCCTACGAGCAGTACTTC. Amino acid sequence: CASSIRAGVAYEQYF. Drawing the rest from reference TRBV19 and TRBJ2-7, the complete variable domain is DGGITQSPKYLFRKEGQNVTLSCEQNLNHDAMYWYRQDPGQGLRLIYYSQIVNDFQKGDIAEGYSVSREKKESFPLTVTSAQKNPTAFYLCASSIRAGVAYEQYFGPGTRLTVT.

J is TRBJ1-3 and V is TRBV11-2; 7 nucleotides match TRBD1. Germline lookup yields CDR1 SGHAT and CDR2 FQNNGV. CDR3 length: 15 residues. V lost 4 bases and J lost 0; bases outside the gene matches: 3. As DNA, the CDR3 is TGTGCCAGCAGCTCGGGGGACAGCTCTGGAAACACCATATATTTT. This gives the protein CASSSGDSSGNTIYF.

This chain uses TRBV19 with TRBJ1-1; 8 bases line up with TRBD1. CDR3 length: 16 amino acids. CDR1 is LNHDA, CDR2 SQIVND, per germline (reference sequence). Trimming cost V 4 bases and J 0 bases; bases outside gene matches: 7. The CDR3 region has the DNA TGTGCCAGTAGTAGGATGACAGGGGTAATGAACACTGAAGCTTTCTTT. As protein: CASSRMTGVMNTEAFF.

The chain combines TRBV5-1 with TRBJ2-1, with 10 bases aligning to TRBD2. This CDR3 comprises 16 residues. V lost 3 bases, J lost 2 bases, and 5 bases stayed unmatched. Germline loops: CDR1 SGHRS, CDR2 YFSETQ. CDR3 nucleotides: TGCGCCAGCAGCTGGAGCGGGGGGGATCCCTACAATGAGCAGTTCTTC. It specifies CASSWSGGDPYNEQFF.

The chain joins TRBV5-1 to TRBJ2-5; D call uncertain. The length of the CDR3 is 14 residues. In germline, CDR1 is SGHRS, CDR2 YFSETQ. Trimming took off 3 bases at V and 4 bases at J, with 13 bases between the two ends. The CDR3 is CASSWTATGETQYF. The DNA for the CDR3 is TGCGCCAGCAGCTGGACGGCGACTGGAGAGACCCAGTACTTC.

In nucleotides, the CDR3 is TGTGCCAGCTCTCAGACCCCGACAGTCTCTGGAAACACCATATATTTT. Amino acids: CASSQTPTVSGNTIYF. The chain employs TRBV18 and TRBJ1-3; D perhaps matches TRBD1 (5 bases). There are 16 residues in the CDR3. V was cut by 6 bases and J by 0 bases, with 15 bases left in between. The germline CDR1 and CDR2 sequences are KGHSH and LQKENI.

The V gene is TRBV6-1, the J gene TRBJ2-7; either TRBD1 or TRBD2 may supply D (5 bases each). CDR1 and CDR2 from the germline V gene are MNHNS and SASEGT. V gave up 7 bases and J gave up 3 bases, with 16 bases separating them. CDR3 length equals 14 residues. The CDR3 bases are TGTGCCAGCATAAAAACGGCAGGGAGCTACGAGCAGTACTTC. Its translation is CASIKTAGSYEQYF.

The chain employs TRBV5-4 and TRBJ2-3, with 12 bases matching TRBD2. There are 17 residues in the CDR3. Germline V gives CDR1 SGHNT, CDR2 YYREEE (reference sequence). Losses at the gene ends were 0 bases for V and 5 bases for J; bases not matched to a gene: 7. The CDR3 sequence is CASSLVRLAGDIDTQYF. In DNA, the CDR3 is TGTGCCAGCAGCTTGGTCAGACTAGCGGGAGACATAGATACGCAGTATTTT. The full variable domain, rest sourced from reference TRBV5-4 and TRBJ2-3, is ETGVTQSPTHLIKTRGQQVTLRCSSQSGHNTVSWYQQALGQGPQFIFQYYREEENGRGNFPPRFSGLQFPNYSSELNVNALELDDSALYLCASSLVRLAGDIDTQYFGPGTRLTVL.

The J gene is TRBJ2-3, the V gene TRBV4-2, with 11 nucleotides matching TRBD2. With 4 bases clipped from V and 2 bases from J, the junction kept 5 bases outside the gene matches. Per the germline V gene, CDR1 is LGHNA and CDR2 is YNFKEQ. This CDR3 is built from 16 residues. The CDR3 region is CASSRISGGDTDTQYF. The CDR3 DNA reads TGTGCCAGCAGCCGGATTAGCGGGGGGGACACAGATACGCAGTATTTT.

V gene TRBV5-1 combines with J gene TRBJ2-7; a weak D match, TRBD1 (6 bases). Per the germline V gene, CDR1 is SGHRS and CDR2 is YFSETQ. This CDR3 is built from 14 residues. The V gene lost 0 bases and the J gene lost 7 bases, with 14 bases spanning the gap. The CDR3, as DNA: TGCGCCAGCAGCTTGGATGGCAGGGGTGAGGAGCAGTACTTC. Protein: CASSLDGRGEEQYF.

V and J are TRBV15 and TRBJ2-5, with a tentative D call TRBD2 (6 bases). CDR3 length: 15 residues. Germline CDR1 is LNHNV and CDR2 is YYDKDF (reference sequence). Trimming shortened V by 0 bases and J by 7 bases, and 15 bases separated the two germline ends. CDR3 in amino acids: CATSRDLGGLRTQYF. CDR3 DNA: TGTGCCACCAGCAGAGATCTCGGGGGTTTGCGGACCCAGTACTTC. The full variable domain, with the rest looked up from reference TRBV15 and TRBJ2-5, is DAMVIQNPRYQVTQFGKPVTLSCSQTLNHNVMYWYQQKSSQAPKLLFHYYDKDFNNEADTPDNFQSRRPNTSFCFLDIRSPGLGDTAMYLCATSRDLGGLRTQYFGPGTRLLVL.

This chain uses TRBV5-1 with TRBJ1-1, with TRBD1 as a possible D gene (5 bases). This CDR3 spans 15 amino acids. The V gene lost 4 bases and the J gene lost 0 bases, with 13 bases spanning the gap. Germline V gene sequence: CDR1 SGHRS, CDR2 YFSETQ. DNA for the CDR3: TGCGCCAGCAGCCTTTATGACAGTCTGAACACTGAAGCTTTCTTT. Protein sequence: CASSLYDSLNTEAFF.

This chain connects TRBV18 to TRBJ2-7; 7 bases align to TRBD2. The V segment lost 2 bases and the J segment 0 bases; nucleotides outside the gene matches: 1. Germline CDR1 reads KGHSH; CDR2 reads LQKENI. This CDR3 is 14 amino acids long. Here the CDR3 DNA reads TGTGCCAGCTCACCAGGGGAGGGCTCCTACGAGCAGTACTTC. Protein: CASSPGEGSYEQYF.

The rearrangement links TRBV10-2 to TRBJ2-3; D ambiguous. Germline V gives CDR1 WSHSY, CDR2 SAAADI. The CDR3 extends over 13 amino acids. Trimming took off 9 bases at V and 0 bases at J, with 10 bases between the two ends. The CDR3 DNA reads TGCGCCAGTATTGAATCTAGCACAGATACGCAGTATTTT. Amino acids: CASIESSTDTQYF.

The chain recombines TRBV5-5 with TRBJ2-3; 8 nucleotides line up with TRBD2. The CDR3 runs to 18 residues. V was pared by 6 bases and J by 0 bases, with 15 bases of the junction left unmatched. The V gene's germline CDR1 is SGHKS and CDR2 YYEKEE (reference sequence). The CDR3 nucleotides read TGTGCCAGCACTCTTGTCAGTACGGGAGGGTGGAGCACAGATACGCAGTATTTT. Translation gives CASTLVSTGGWSTDTQYF.

The chain couples TRBV5-4 to TRBJ2-3; D unresolved. Germline lookup yields CDR1 SGHNT and CDR2 YYREEE (reference sequence). The CDR3 consists of 11 residues. V lost 3 bases, J lost 2 bases, and 1 base lay in between. CDR3 amino acids: CASSSTDTQYF. CDR3 nucleotides: TGTGCCAGCAGCTCCACAGATACGCAGTATTTT.

The J gene is TRBJ2-3, the V gene TRBV29-1; D ambiguous. Germline V gene sequence: CDR1 SQVTM, CDR2 ANQGSEA. Trimming pared 3 bases from V and 2 bases from J, leaving 15 bases between. This CDR3 comprises 15 residues. CDR3 DNA sequence: TGCAGCGTTGATTTCTTTCCGGCGCTCACAGATACGCAGTATTTT. This gives the protein CSVDFFPALTDTQYF.